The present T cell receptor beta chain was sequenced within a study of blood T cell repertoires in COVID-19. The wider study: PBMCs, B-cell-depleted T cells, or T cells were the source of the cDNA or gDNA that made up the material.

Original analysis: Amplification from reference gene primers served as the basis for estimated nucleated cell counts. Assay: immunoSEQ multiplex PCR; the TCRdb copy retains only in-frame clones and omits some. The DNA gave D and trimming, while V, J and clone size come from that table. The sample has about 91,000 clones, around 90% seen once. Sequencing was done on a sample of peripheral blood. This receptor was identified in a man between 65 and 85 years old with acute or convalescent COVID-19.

CDR3 amino acids: CASSKGGGVGRPLHF. The CDR3 DNA follows: TGTGCCAGCAGCAAGGGGGGGGGAGTTGGGCGACCCCTCCACTTT. The genes are TRBV7-2 and TRBJ1-6; a weak D match, TRBD1 (6 bases). V was cut by 5 bases and J by 12 bases, with 20 bases left in between. Per the germline V gene, CDR1 is SGHTA and CDR2 is FQGNSA. CDR3 size: 15 residues.